This paragraph covers one TCR beta chain sequence. No antigen is known for it. Method: immunoSEQ multiplex PCR; TCRdb's copy keeps in-frame clones and lacks some. The sample yields under 100,000 clones, 90% to 95% seen once. At cycle 4 day 1, cycle 7 day 1, and baseline, blood was sampled. This specimen comes from a study of OX40 agonist ivuxolimab in advanced cancers. The study's findings and limits: Those patients achieving a partial response at 0.1-3.0 mg/kg showed among the lowest clonal expansion.

Unmatched junction bases numbered 12, after V lost 4 bases and J lost 4 bases. Germline V lookup: CDR1 KGHSH, CDR2 LQKENI. This CDR3 contains 17 residues. This clonotype was obtained from an adult with an advanced solid tumor such as melanoma, head and neck, liver or kidney cancer. The source material was CD4+ or CD8+ T cells sorted from blood, sampled in a trial of the OX40 agonist ivuxolimab. The rearrangement joins TRBV18 to TRBJ2-2; 7 bases line up with TRBD2. CDR3 protein: CASSRDAGGSVTGELFF. The CDR3 nucleotides are TGTGCCAGCTCACGGGACGCGGGCGGGAGTGTCACCGGGGAGCTGTTTTTT.